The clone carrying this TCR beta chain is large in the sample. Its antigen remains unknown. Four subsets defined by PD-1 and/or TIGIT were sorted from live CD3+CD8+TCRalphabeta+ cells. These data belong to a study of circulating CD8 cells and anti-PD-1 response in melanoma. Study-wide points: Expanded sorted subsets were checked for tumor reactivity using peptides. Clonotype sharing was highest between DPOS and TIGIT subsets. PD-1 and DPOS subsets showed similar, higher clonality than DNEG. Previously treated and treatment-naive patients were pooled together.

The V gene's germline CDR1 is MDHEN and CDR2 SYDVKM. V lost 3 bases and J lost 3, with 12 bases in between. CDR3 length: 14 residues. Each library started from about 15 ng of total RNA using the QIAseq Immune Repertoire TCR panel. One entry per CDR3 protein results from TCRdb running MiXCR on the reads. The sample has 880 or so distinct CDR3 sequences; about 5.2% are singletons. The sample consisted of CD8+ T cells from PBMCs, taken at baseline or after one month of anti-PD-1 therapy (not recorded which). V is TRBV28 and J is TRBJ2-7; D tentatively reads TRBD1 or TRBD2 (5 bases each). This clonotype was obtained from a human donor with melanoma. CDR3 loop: CASSFSGTLYEQYF. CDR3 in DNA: TGTGCCAGCAGTTTTTCGGGGACGCTCTACGAGCAGTACTTC.